The rows below give T cell receptor beta chains drawn from one sample of a study of CD8+CD57+ T cells in acquired aplastic anemia. TCRdb independently ran MiXCR on the reads; one entry per CDR3 protein. This table has 260,000 or so distinct CDR3 sequences, 82% appearing once. What was sequenced was sorted CD4+, CD8+, or CD8+CD57+ T cells (not recorded which) from PBMCs. These receptors were obtained from a human donor with aplastic anemia. The CDR3 runs from the conserved cysteine through the conserved F or W. D genes are given only for firm matches. Only some rows state a clone size, as once, few, many or a class for expanded clones.

clone_size d_call cdr3_length j_call v_call cdr3_nt cdr3_aa
- TRBD2 18 TRBJ2-5 TRBV14 TGTGCCAGCAGCCAGGGACTAGCGGGCCTACGTACTCAAGAGACCCAGTACTTC CASSQGLAGLRTQETQYF
- - 12 TRBJ2-4 TRBV5-1 TGTGCCAGCAGCTTGGCTCGGACCAACACGTACTTC CASSLARTNTYF
- TRBD2 15 TRBJ2-1 TRBV9 TGTGCCAGCAGCATCGGGACTAGCGCCTACAATGAGCAGTTCTTC CASSIGTSAYNEQFF
- - 15 TRBJ1-1 TRBV7-8 TGTGCCAGCAGCTTAGCGCTAGGAGGCGACACTGAGTCTTTCTTT CASSLALGGDTESFF
- TRBD2 16 TRBJ2-1 TRBV7-8 TGTGCCAGCAGCTTAGCGGGAGGTCCCGGGAGGGATTATCAGTTCTTC CASSLAGGPGRDYQFF
- TRBD2 15 TRBJ2-3 TRBV6-1 TGTGCCATCAGTGTGAAGCGGGGCCACACAGATACGCAGTATTTT CAISVKRGHTDTQYF
once TRBD1 13 TRBJ2-3 TRBV7-8 TGTGCCAGCGGCGAAGGGGGCAGAGCCGAGCAGTATTTT CASGEGGRAEQYF
- - 14 TRBJ2-5 TRBV11-3 TGTGCCACCAGCATAGGCATGGAGGAAGAGACCCAGTACTTC CATSIGMEEETQYF
- - 23 TRBJ1-1 TRBV11-1 - CASSQASVYFCAISRTFNTEAFF
- TRBD2 13 TRBJ2-1 TRBV7-8 TGTGCCAGCAGCTATGGGGGGGTCCATGATCAGCACTTC CASSYGGVHDQHF
- TRBD1 15 TRBJ1-1 TRBV7-9 TGTGCCAGCAGCCCCTTAACAGGGGCTGGGGCTGAAGCTTTCTTT CASSPLTGAGAEAFF
- - 15 TRBJ2-7 TRBV7-8 TGTGCCAGCAGCTTAGTGGGAGGCCTCGATACGCAGCATTACTTC CASSLVGGLDTQHYF
- - 16 TRBJ2-1 TRBV7-2 TGTGCCAGCAGCTTAGAAGGAGGCGCGGATAGGGATGAGCAGTTCTTC CASSLEGGADRDEQFF
- - 14 TRBJ2-7 TRBV7-9 TGTGCCAGCAGCTTACGGGGCCGATACTACGAGCAGTACTTC CASSLRGRYYEQYF
- - 13 TRBJ2-3 TRBV14 TGTGCCAGCAGCCACGATCCCATTCGGTCGACATTATTT CASSHDPIRSTLF
- - 15 TRBJ2-5 TRBV14 TGTGCCAGCAGCCCATCTCGCGGAGACGGGGGCTATCAGTACTTC CASSPSRGDGGYQYF
many TRBD2 14 TRBJ2-1 TRBV5-6 TGTGCCAGCACCGGGACTAGCGTGTACAATGAGCAGTTCTTC CASTGTSVYNEQFF